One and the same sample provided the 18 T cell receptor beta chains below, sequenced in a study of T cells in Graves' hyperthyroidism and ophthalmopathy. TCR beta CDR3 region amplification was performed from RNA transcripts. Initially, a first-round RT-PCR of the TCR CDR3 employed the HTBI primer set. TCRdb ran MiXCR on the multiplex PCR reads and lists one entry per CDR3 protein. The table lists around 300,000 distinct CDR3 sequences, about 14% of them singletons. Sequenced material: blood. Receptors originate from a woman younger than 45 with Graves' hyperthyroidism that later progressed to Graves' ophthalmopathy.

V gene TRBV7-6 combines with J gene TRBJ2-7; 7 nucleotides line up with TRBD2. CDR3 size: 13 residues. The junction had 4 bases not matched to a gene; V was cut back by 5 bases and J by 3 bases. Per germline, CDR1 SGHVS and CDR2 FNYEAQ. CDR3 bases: TGTGCCAGCAGCCCCCGGGGGGACTACGAGCAGTACTTC. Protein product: CASSPRGDYEQYF.

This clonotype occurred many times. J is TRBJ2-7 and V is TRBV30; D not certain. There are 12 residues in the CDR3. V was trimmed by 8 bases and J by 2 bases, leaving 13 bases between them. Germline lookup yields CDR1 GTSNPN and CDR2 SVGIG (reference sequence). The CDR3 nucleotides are TGTGCCGGTATTACGGCGGCCTACGAGCAGTACTTC. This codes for CAGITAAYEQYF.

The DNA for the CDR3 is TGCAGTGCTAGAGAAGGCAGGACTAATCAGCCCCAGCATTTT. Translation: CSAREGRTNQPQHF. The chain has TRBV20-1 and TRBJ1-5, with no clear D. Between the trimmed V and J ends, which lost 0 bases and 4 bases, there was a span of 10 bases. The germline CDR1 and CDR2 sequences are DFQATT and SNEGSKA (reference sequence). CDR3 length: 14 residues.

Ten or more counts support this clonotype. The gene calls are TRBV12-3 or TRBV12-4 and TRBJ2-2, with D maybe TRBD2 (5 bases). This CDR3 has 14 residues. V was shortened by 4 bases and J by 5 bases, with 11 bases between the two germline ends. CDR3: CASSWTGGTGELFF. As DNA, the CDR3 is TGTGCCAGCAGTTGGACCGGCGGGACCGGGGAGCTGTTTTTT.

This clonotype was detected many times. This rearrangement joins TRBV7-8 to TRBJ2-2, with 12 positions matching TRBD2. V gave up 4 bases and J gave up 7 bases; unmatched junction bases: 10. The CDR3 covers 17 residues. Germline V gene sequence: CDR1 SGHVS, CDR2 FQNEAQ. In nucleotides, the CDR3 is TGTGCCAGCAGCTCAACCCTTGGACTAGCGGGACACGGGGAGCTGTTTTTT. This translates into CASSSTLGLAGHGELFF.

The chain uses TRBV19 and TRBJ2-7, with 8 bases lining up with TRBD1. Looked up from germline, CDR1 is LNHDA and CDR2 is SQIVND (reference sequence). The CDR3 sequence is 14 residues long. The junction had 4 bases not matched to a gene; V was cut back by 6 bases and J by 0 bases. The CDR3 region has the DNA TGTGCCAGTAGGGGAACAGGGGGCTCCTACGAGCAGTACTTC. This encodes CASRGTGGSYEQYF.

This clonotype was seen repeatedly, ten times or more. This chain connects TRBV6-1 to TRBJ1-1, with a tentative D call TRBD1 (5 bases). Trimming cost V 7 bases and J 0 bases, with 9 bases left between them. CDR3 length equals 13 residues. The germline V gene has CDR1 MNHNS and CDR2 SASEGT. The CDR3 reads CASITGMNTEAFF. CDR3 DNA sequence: TGTGCCAGCATTACAGGCATGAACACTGAAGCTTTCTTT.

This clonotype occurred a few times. DNA of the CDR3: TGCAGCGTGGGACAGGGAACGAATCAGCCCCAGCATTTT. Translated: CSVGQGTNQPQHF. This chain joins TRBV29-1 and TRBJ1-5, with TRBD1 matching 9 bases. The CDR3 runs 13 residues. The junction had 4 bases not matched to a gene; V was cut back by 6 bases and J by 4 bases. The germline CDR1 and CDR2 sequences are SQVTM and ANQGSEA.

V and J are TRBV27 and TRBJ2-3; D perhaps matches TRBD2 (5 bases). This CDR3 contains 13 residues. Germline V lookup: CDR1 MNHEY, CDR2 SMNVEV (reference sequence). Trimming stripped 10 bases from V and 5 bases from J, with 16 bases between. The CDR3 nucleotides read TGTGCCACCAAGGTGCTAGCTAGAGATACGCAGTATTTT. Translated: CATKVLARDTQYF.

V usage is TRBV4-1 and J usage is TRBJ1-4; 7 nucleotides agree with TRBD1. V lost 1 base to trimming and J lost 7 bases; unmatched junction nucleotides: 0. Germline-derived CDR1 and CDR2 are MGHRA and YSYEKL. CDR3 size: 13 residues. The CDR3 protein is CASSQGQGEKLFF. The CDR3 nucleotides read TGCGCCAGCAGCCAAGGACAGGGTGAAAAACTGTTTTTT.

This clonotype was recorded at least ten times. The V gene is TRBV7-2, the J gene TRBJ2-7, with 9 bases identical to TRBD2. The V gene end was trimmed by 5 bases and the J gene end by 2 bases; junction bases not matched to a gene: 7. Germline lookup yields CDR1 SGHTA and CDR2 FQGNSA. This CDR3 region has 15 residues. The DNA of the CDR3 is TGTGCCAGCAGCCCCGAGATAGCGGGGGCCTACGAGCAGTACTTC. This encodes CASSPEIAGAYEQYF.

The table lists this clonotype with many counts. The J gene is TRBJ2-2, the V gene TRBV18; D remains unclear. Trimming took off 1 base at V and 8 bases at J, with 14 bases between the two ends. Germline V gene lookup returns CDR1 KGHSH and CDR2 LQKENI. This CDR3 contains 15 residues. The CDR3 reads CASSPHQDGRGELFF. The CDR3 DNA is TGTGCCAGCTCACCACATCAGGACGGCAGGGGGGAGCTGTTTTTT.

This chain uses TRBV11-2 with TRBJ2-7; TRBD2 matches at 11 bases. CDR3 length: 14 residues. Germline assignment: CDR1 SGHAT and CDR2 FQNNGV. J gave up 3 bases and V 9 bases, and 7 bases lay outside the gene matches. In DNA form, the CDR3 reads TGTGCCAGTAGTACTAGCGGGAGTCGCTACGAGCAGTACTTC. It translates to CASSTSGSRYEQYF.

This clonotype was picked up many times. This CDR3 is CASSPMGYNEQFF. The CDR3 region has the DNA TGTGCCAGCAGCCCCATGGGTTACAATGAGCAGTTCTTC. The chain links TRBV14 to TRBJ2-1; D gene unclear. CDR1 is SGHDN, CDR2 FVKESK, per germline. The CDR3 totals 13 residues. V shed 4 bases and J shed 4 bases, with 8 bases lying between them. The entire variable domain, with the rest obtained from reference TRBV14 and TRBJ2-1, is as follows: EAGVTQFPSHSVIEKGQTVTLRCDPISGHDNLYWYRRVMGKEIKFLLHFVKESKQDESGMPNNRFLAERTGGTYSTLKVQPAELEDSGVYFCASSPMGYNEQFFGPGTRLTVL.

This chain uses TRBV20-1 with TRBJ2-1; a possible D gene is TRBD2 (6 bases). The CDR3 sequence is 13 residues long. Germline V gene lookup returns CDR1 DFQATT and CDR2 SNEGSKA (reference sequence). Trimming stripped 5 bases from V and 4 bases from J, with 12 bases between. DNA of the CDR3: TGCAGTGCTGAGGGACTCAGTTACAATGAGCAGTTCTTC. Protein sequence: CSAEGLSYNEQFF.

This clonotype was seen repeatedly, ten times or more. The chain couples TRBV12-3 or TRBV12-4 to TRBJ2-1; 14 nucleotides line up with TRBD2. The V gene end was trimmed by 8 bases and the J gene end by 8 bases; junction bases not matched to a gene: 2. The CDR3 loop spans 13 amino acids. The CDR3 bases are TGTGCCAGCGGGACTAGCGGGAGATATGAGCAGTTCTTC. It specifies CASGTSGRYEQFF.

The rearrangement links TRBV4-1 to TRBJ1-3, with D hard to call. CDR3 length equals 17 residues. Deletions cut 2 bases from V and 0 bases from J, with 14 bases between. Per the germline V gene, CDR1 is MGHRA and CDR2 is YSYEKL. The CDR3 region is CASSQHLTYASGNTIYF. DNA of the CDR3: TGCGCCAGCAGCCAACATTTGACTTACGCCTCTGGAAACACCATATATTTT.

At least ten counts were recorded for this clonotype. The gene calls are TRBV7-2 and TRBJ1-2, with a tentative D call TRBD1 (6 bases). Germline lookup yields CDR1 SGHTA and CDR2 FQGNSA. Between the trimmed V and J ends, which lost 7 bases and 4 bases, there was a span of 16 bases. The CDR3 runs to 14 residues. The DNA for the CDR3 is TGTGCCAGCACCCTGGGCGGGGGCAGCTATGGCTACACCTTC. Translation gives CASTLGGGSYGYTF.